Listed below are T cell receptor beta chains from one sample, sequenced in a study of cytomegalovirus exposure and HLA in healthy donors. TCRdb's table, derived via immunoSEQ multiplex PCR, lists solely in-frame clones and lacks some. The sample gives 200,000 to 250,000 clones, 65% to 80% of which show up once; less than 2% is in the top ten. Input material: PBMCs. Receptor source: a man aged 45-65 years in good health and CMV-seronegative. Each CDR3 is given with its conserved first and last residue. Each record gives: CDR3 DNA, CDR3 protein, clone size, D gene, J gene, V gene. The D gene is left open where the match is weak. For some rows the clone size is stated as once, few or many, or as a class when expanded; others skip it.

DNA: TGTGCCAGTAGTAAAGGAAAGGGGGATACGCAGTATTTT; CDR3: CASSKGKGDTQYF; size: .; D: .; J: TRBJ2-3; V: TRBV19
DNA: TGCAGCGTTGCACAGGGGACGGGTGGAAACACCATATATTTT; CDR3: CSVAQGTGGNTIYF; size: .; D: TRBD1; J: TRBJ1-3; V: TRBV29-1
DNA: TGTGCCAGCAGGCGCGGGGGGGGAGGTAACGAGCAGTACTTC; CDR3: CASRRGGGGNEQYF; size: once; D: TRBD2; J: TRBJ2-7; V: TRBV6-5
DNA: TGTGCCAGCAGTCTTCCGGGACTAGCGGGAGGGTCCTACAATGAGCAGTTCTTC; CDR3: CASSLPGLAGGSYNEQFF; size: .; D: TRBD2; J: TRBJ2-1; V: TRBV27
DNA: TGTGCCAGCAGCTTAGAACTAGCGAGGCGTGGGGAGCAGTTCTTC; CDR3: CASSLELARRGEQFF; size: .; D: TRBD2; J: TRBJ2-1; V: TRBV7-9
DNA: TGTGCCAGCAGCCCTCAGACTAGCAACACCGGGGAGCTGTTTTTT; CDR3: CASSPQTSNTGELFF; size: .; D: TRBD2; J: TRBJ2-2; V: TRBV7-9
DNA: TGTGCCAGTAGTCCTGGGGCCCGGGGGATCCAAGAGACCCAGTACTTC; CDR3: CASSPGARGIQETQYF; size: few; D: .; J: TRBJ2-5; V: TRBV19
DNA: TGTGCCTGGAGTCTCACCCAACTCAGGGGAAGTGGCTACACCTTC; CDR3: CAWSLTQLRGSGYTF; size: once; D: .; J: TRBJ1-2; V: TRBV30
DNA: TGTGCCAGCAGCGTGGACAGGGCCCTCCACTTT; CDR3: CASSVDRALHF; size: .; D: TRBD1; J: TRBJ1-6; V: TRBV2
DNA: TGTGCCAGCAGCTCTGGGGGTCGGGGGTACTACAATGAGCAGTTCTTC; CDR3: CASSSGGRGYYNEQFF; size: .; D: .; J: TRBJ2-1; V: TRBV11-3
DNA: TGTGCCAGCAGCCTAGATATGAACACTGAAGCTTTCTTT; CDR3: CASSLDMNTEAFF; size: .; D: .; J: TRBJ1-1; V: TRBV7-9
DNA: TGTGCCAGAAGCCCTACAGGGGGAAAACTGTTTTTT; CDR3: CARSPTGGKLFF; size: .; D: TRBD1; J: TRBJ1-4; V: TRBV5-3
DNA: TGTGCCAGCAGCTTAGCCCCACAGGGCGGTGGCGAGCAGTACTTC; CDR3: CASSLAPQGGGEQYF; size: .; D: .; J: TRBJ2-7; V: TRBV7-6
DNA: TGTGCCAGCAGTGAGTCAGGGACTGGAAACACCATATATTTT; CDR3: CASSESGTGNTIYF; size: .; D: .; J: TRBJ1-3; V: TRBV25-1
DNA: TGTGCCAGCAGTTGGACAGGAGGGAACACTGAAGCTTTCTTT; CDR3: CASSWTGGNTEAFF; size: once; D: TRBD1; J: TRBJ1-1; V: TRBV28
DNA: TGTGCCAGCAGCTTAGGCGGGACAGATACGCAGTATTTT; CDR3: CASSLGGTDTQYF; size: .; D: .; J: TRBJ2-3; V: TRBV7-3
DNA: TGCGCCAGCAGCTTGGTTAGCACCGGGGAGCTGTTTTTT; CDR3: CASSLVSTGELFF; size: .; D: .; J: TRBJ2-2; V: TRBV5-1
DNA: TGTGCCAGCAGCTCCTCGTGGGGGCCTCGCAGGAGCGAGCAGTACTTC; CDR3: CASSSSWGPRRSEQYF; size: .; D: .; J: TRBJ2-7; V: TRBV11-2
DNA: TGTGCCAGCAGTCTTCCAGTTAGCGGGAGGGAGCAGTACTTC; CDR3: CASSLPVSGREQYF; size: .; D: TRBD2; J: TRBJ2-7; V: TRBV6-1
DNA: TGTGCCAGCAGCGTAGACGGGGGGAAGGGTCAGCCCCAGCATTTT; CDR3: CASSVDGGKGQPQHF; size: .; D: .; J: TRBJ1-5; V: TRBV9
DNA: TGTGCCAGCAGCGGTCCCCTAGGGGCCTACGAGCAGTACTTC; CDR3: CASSGPLGAYEQYF; size: .; D: .; J: TRBJ2-7; V: TRBV11-2
DNA: TGCGCCAGCAGCCTGACGACAGGGGGCAACACTGAAGCTTTCTTT; CDR3: CASSLTTGGNTEAFF; size: .; D: TRBD1; J: TRBJ1-1; V: TRBV5-1
DNA: TGTGCCTGGAGTTCGACAGCGTCGAACACTGAAGCTTTCTTT; CDR3: CAWSSTASNTEAFF; size: .; D: .; J: TRBJ1-1; V: TRBV30
DNA: TGCGCCAGCAGCTCTACAGGGGGCGACGAGCAGTACTTC; CDR3: CASSSTGGDEQYF; size: .; D: TRBD1; J: TRBJ2-7; V: TRBV5-1
DNA: TGCAGCGTCCTCCCTCAAGAAAGCGGGAGGGTCCCCTACAATGAGCAGTTCTTC; CDR3: CSVLPQESGRVPYNEQFF; size: .; D: TRBD2; J: TRBJ2-1; V: TRBV29-1
DNA: TGCAGTTATCTTCAAGAGACCCAGTACTTC; CDR3: CSYLQETQYF; size: .; D: .; J: TRBJ2-5; V: TRBV20-1
DNA: TGTGCCAGCAGTCTTTACTACGAGCAGTACTTC; CDR3: CASSLYYEQYF; size: .; D: .; J: TRBJ2-7; V: TRBV27
DNA: TGCGCCAGCAGCCAAGCAACGGACAGAACCTACGAGCAGTACTTC; CDR3: CASSQATDRTYEQYF; size: few; D: .; J: TRBJ2-7; V: TRBV4-1
DNA: TGTGCCACAAGGACAGGGAACCAAGAGACCCAGTACTTC; CDR3: CATRTGNQETQYF; size: .; D: TRBD1; J: TRBJ2-5; V: TRBV10-3
DNA: TGTGCCAGCAGCCAAAGTGCTAGCGGCTACGAGCAGTACTTC; CDR3: CASSQSASGYEQYF; size: .; D: TRBD2; J: TRBJ2-7; V: TRBV4-2
DNA: TGTGCCAGTAGCCAAGACAGTTATAGCAATCAGCCCCAGCATTTT; CDR3: CASSQDSYSNQPQHF; size: once; D: .; J: TRBJ1-5; V: TRBV19
DNA: TGTGCCAGCAGCCCGACAGGGGGCGAAGCAGATACGCAGTATTTT; CDR3: CASSPTGGEADTQYF; size: .; D: TRBD1; J: TRBJ2-3; V: TRBV11-3